The 26 T cell receptor beta chains presented below share a single source sample, sequenced in a study of blood T cell repertoires in COVID-19. Repertoires were generated with immunoSEQ multiplex PCR, while TCRdb's copy carries only in-frame clones and drops some. Here the sample spans some 70,000 clones, roughly three quarters being singletons. Sequencing used peripheral blood. Source of these receptors: a woman aged 60-75 years with acute or convalescent COVID-19.

The V call is TRBV25-1, the J call TRBJ1-4; unclear D gene. The CDR3 runs 11 residues. CDR1 is MGHDK, CDR2 SYGVNS, per germline. Trimming cost V 7 bases and J 7 bases, with 7 bases left between them. CDR3 sequence: CASMRVEKLFF. The CDR3 coding sequence is TGTGCCAGCATGAGGGTTGAAAAACTGTTTTTT.

This clone was counted ten times or more. The CDR3 DNA reads TGCGCCAGCAAGGGGGACATATCCTACAATGAGCAGTTCTTC. Its protein product is CASKGDISYNEQFF. The J gene is TRBJ2-1, the V gene TRBV5-1; a weak D match, TRBD1 (6 bases). Looked up from germline, CDR1 is SGHRS and CDR2 is YFSETQ. The CDR3 spans 14 residues. V lost 6 bases to trimming and J lost 1 base, with 11 bases between them. The complete variable domain, with remaining parts taken from reference TRBV5-1 and TRBJ2-1, reads KAGVTQTPRYLIKTRGQQVTLSCSPISGHRSVSWYQQTPGQGLQFLFEYFSETQRNKGNFPGRFSGRQFSNSRSEMNVSTLELGDSALYLCASKGDISYNEQFFGPGTRLTVL.

This clone is large in the sample. This chain uses TRBV19 with TRBJ1-2; D gene unclear. Germline V gene data show CDR1 as LNHDA and CDR2 as SQIVND (reference sequence). This CDR3 is 15 amino acids long. With 7 bases removed from V and 0 bases from J, the gap between germline ends came to 15 bases. CDR3 DNA: TGTGCCAGTACCCTCTCCGGCGGATCTAACTATGGCTACACCTTC. Its translation is CASTLSGGSNYGYTF.

CDR3 in amino acids: CASSEHSSSTEAFF. CDR3 in DNA: TGTGCCAGCAGCGAGCATTCCTCGTCCACTGAAGCTTTCTTT. The rearrangement uses TRBV9 and TRBJ1-1; D not resolved. V was trimmed by 3 bases and J by 4 bases, leaving 13 bases between them. The germline CDR1 and CDR2 sequences are SGDLS and YYNGEE. The CDR3 contains 14 residues. The full variable domain, in which reference TRBV9 and TRBJ1-1 provide the parts outside the CDR3, is DSGVTQTPKHLITATGQRVTLRCSPRSGDLSVYWYQQSLDQGLQFLIQYYNGEERAKGNILERFSAQQFPDLHSELNLSSLELGDSALYFCASSEHSSSTEAFFGQGTRLTVV.

The V gene is TRBV29-1, the J gene TRBJ2-5; 7 bases match TRBD1. Germline values: CDR1 SQVTM, CDR2 ANQGSEA. The CDR3 totals 13 residues. After removal of 7 bases from V and 3 bases from J, the junction contained 8 bases not matched to a gene. The CDR3 loop reads CSAPGTAEETQYF. The CDR3 region has the DNA TGCAGCGCCCCCGGGACAGCTGAAGAGACCCAGTACTTC.

The chain recombines TRBV19 with TRBJ1-1; D call uncertain. Germline CDR1 LNHDA, CDR2 SQIVND (reference sequence). This CDR3 is 13 amino acids long. V gave up 6 bases and J gave up 3 bases, with 11 bases separating them. CDR3: CASSPTIYTEAFF. The CDR3 nucleotides read TGTGCCAGTAGCCCGACAATCTACACTGAAGCTTTCTTT.

J is TRBJ2-3 and V is TRBV6-2 or TRBV6-3; D gene unclear. The CDR3 totals 14 residues. Germline CDR1 is MNHEY and CDR2 is SVGEGT. Deletions cut 4 bases from V and 2 bases from J, with 10 bases between. The CDR3 sequence: CASSWSYPTDTQYF. As DNA, the CDR3 is TGTGCCAGCAGTTGGAGCTACCCCACAGATACGCAGTATTTT.

This clone came up once. The rearrangement joins TRBV4-3 to TRBJ1-2; D is unclear. In germline, CDR1 is LGHNA, CDR2 YSLEER. The CDR3 is 14 amino acids. The V end was cut by 1 base, the J end by 1 base, with 7 bases between. In DNA form, the CDR3 reads TGCGCCAGCAGCCAAGTTGCCAGTAACTATGGCTACACCTTC. Translation: CASSQVASNYGYTF.

This chain joins TRBV28 and TRBJ1-1; the match to TRBD1 covers 7 bases. CDR3 length equals 14 residues. J gave up 1 base and V 3 bases, and 2 bases lay outside the gene matches. Germline V gene lookup returns CDR1 MDHEN and CDR2 SYDVKM. CDR3 nucleotides: TGTGCCAGCAGTTTTGGGACAGCGAACACTGAAGCTTTCTTT. Translation gives CASSFGTANTEAFF.

The genes are TRBV7-2 and TRBJ1-6; D ambiguous. Germline CDR1 SGHTA, CDR2 FQGNSA. This CDR3 spans 13 amino acids. V gave up 5 bases and J gave up 8 bases, with 10 bases separating them. The CDR3 DNA reads TGTGCCAGCAGCCCCTACTCCCATTCACCCCTCCACTTT. Translation gives CASSPYSHSPLHF. Supplemented by reference TRBV7-2 and TRBJ1-6, the full variable domain reads GAGVSQSPSNKVTEKGKDVELRCDPISGHTALYWYRQSLGQGLEFLIYFQGNSAPDKSGLPSDRFSAERTGGSVSTLTIQRTQQEDSAVYLCASSPYSHSPLHFGNGTRLTVT.

J is TRBJ2-6 and V is TRBV5-1, with TRBD1 matching 9 bases. There are 16 residues in the CDR3. Germline V gene lookup returns CDR1 SGHRS and CDR2 YFSETQ. The ends lost 7 bases at V and 2 bases at J; junction bases unmatched: 7. In DNA form, the CDR3 reads TGCGCCAGCGGTACAGGGGGCCTAGCTGGGGCCAACGTCCTGACTTTC. Its protein is CASGTGGLAGANVLTF. Together with reference TRBV5-1 and TRBJ2-6, the CDR3 gives the full variable domain: KAGVTQTPRYLIKTRGQQVTLSCSPISGHRSVSWYQQTPGQGLQFLFEYFSETQRNKGNFPGRFSGRQFSNSRSEMNVSTLELGDSALYLCASGTGGLAGANVLTFGAGSRLTVL.

The chain joins TRBV11-2 to TRBJ2-5, with 11 bases that match TRBD2. Looked up from germline, CDR1 is SGHAT and CDR2 is FQNNGV. The CDR3 totals 15 residues. V shed 6 bases and J 4 bases; nucleotides not matched to a gene: 7. CDR3 bases: TGTGCCAGCAGTCCTAGCGGGGGGATCGCAGAGACCCAGTACTTC. Its protein product is CASSPSGGIAETQYF.

The V gene is TRBV27, the J gene TRBJ2-7; D remains ambiguous. CDR1 MNHEY and CDR2 SMNVEV come from the germline V gene (reference sequence). Trimming took off 0 bases at V and 6 bases at J, with 3 bases between the two ends. This CDR3 is built from 11 residues. This chain's CDR3 is CASSLSGEQYF. The DNA for the CDR3 is TGTGCCAGCAGTTTATCCGGCGAGCAGTACTTC.

This chain uses TRBV7-9 with TRBJ2-1; a possible D gene is TRBD2 (5 bases). V lost 3 bases, J lost 7 bases, and 10 bases lay in between. This CDR3 is built from 13 residues. Germline lookup yields CDR1 SEHNR and CDR2 FQNEAQ (reference sequence). The CDR3 nucleotides read TGTGCCAGCAGCTTCGGGAAGCGGAATGAGCAGTTCTTC. This translates into CASSFGKRNEQFF. The full variable domain, completed using reference TRBV7-9 and TRBJ2-1, is DTGVSQNPRHKITKRGQNVTFRCDPISEHNRLYWYRQTLGQGPEFLTYFQNEAQLEKSRLLSDRFSAERPKGSFSTLEIQRTEQGDSAMYLCASSFGKRNEQFFGPGTRLTVL.

The chain couples TRBV5-1 to TRBJ2-7, with D uncertain. Between the trimmed V and J ends, which lost 4 bases and 4 bases, there was a span of 9 bases. CDR1 is SGHRS, CDR2 YFSETQ, per germline. The CDR3 sequence is 12 residues long. CDR3 in amino acids: CASSPDGYEQYF. CDR3 nucleotides: TGCGCCAGCAGCCCCGACGGGTACGAGCAGTACTTC.

The count of this clone is one. The chain is built from TRBV4-1 and TRBJ2-1; no clear D. Germline values: CDR1 MGHRA, CDR2 YSYEKL. V gave up 1 base and J gave up 0 bases, with 10 bases separating them. The CDR3 extends over 16 amino acids. The DNA for the CDR3 is TGCGCCAGCAGCCAAGCCCCCGCAGGCTCCTACAATGAGCAGTTCTTC. Residues: CASSQAPAGSYNEQFF.

The V call is TRBV5-6, the J call TRBJ1-1; 8 nucleotides align to TRBD1. Germline values: CDR1 SGHDT, CDR2 YYEEEE. CDR3 length: 16 residues. V shed 4 bases, J shed 5 bases, and the junction held 13 bases outside the gene matches. Here the CDR3 DNA reads TGTGCCAGCAGCCCCCGAGGGGGGACAGGTAGGACTGAAGCTTTCTTT. As protein: CASSPRGGTGRTEAFF.

Note on this clone: The junction shows a germline mismatch at one end, possibly a read error. V and J are TRBV7-7 and TRBJ2-1, with TRBD2 as a possible D gene (6 bases). Germline V gene data show CDR1 as SSHAT and CDR2 as FNYEAQ (reference sequence). The length of the CDR3 is 13 residues. CDR3 protein: CASSFGEEGEQFF. CDR3 DNA: TGTGCTAGCAGCTTTGGGGAGGAAGGTGAGCAGTTCTTC.

The chain links TRBV9 to TRBJ1-4, with 9 nucleotides matching TRBD1. The CDR3 spans 16 residues. The J segment lost 7 bases and the V segment lost 4 bases, leaving 11 bases of the junction unmatched. Germline V gives CDR1 SGDLS, CDR2 YYNGEE. The CDR3 protein is CASSLIPQGAGEKLFF. In DNA form, the CDR3 reads TGTGCCAGCAGCCTAATCCCACAGGGGGCCGGTGAAAAACTGTTTTTT.

This clone was detected once. This sequence joins TRBV5-1 and TRBJ2-3; no firm D call. The germline gives CDR1 SGHRS, CDR2 YFSETQ. The V and J ends lost 0 bases and 4 bases respectively, with 12 bases between them. This CDR3 contains 15 residues. The CDR3, as DNA: TGCGCCAGCAGCTTGGACCCCATTGGGCCAGATACGCAGTATTTT. It translates to CASSLDPIGPDTQYF.

V is TRBV6-5 and J is TRBJ2-7, with TRBD1 identical over 8 bases. The CDR3 loop spans 16 amino acids. The V segment lost 0 bases and the J segment 0 bases; nucleotides outside the gene matches: 4. Germline-derived CDR1 and CDR2 are MNHEY and SVGAGI. The CDR3 protein is CASSYSSQGASYEQYF. The CDR3 coding sequence is TGTGCCAGCAGTTACTCATCTCAGGGGGCCTCCTACGAGCAGTACTTC.

This clone was observed a few times. The CDR3 region is CASGAGYTF. The DNA for the CDR3 is TGTGCCAGCGGGGCTGGCTACACCTTC. The chain recombines TRBV6-6 with TRBJ1-2; possible D gene TRBD1, 5 bases. Germline V gene sequence: CDR1 MNHNY, CDR2 SVGAGI (reference sequence). Trimming removed 8 bases at V and 7 bases at J, with 5 bases between. The CDR3 consists of 9 residues.

This clone has just a few counts. J is TRBJ2-3 and V is TRBV7-9, with TRBD1 identical over 7 bases. The CDR3 sequence is 16 residues long. V trimming: 6 bases; J trimming: 4 bases; junction bases outside the gene matches: 13. The germline gives CDR1 SEHNR, CDR2 FQNEAQ (reference sequence). The CDR3 reads CASRPPGQVSPDTQYF. The CDR3 coding sequence is TGTGCCAGCAGACCACCCGGACAGGTTTCCCCAGATACGCAGTATTTT.

The V gene is TRBV20-1, the J gene TRBJ1-2; D gene uncertain. CDR1 and CDR2 (germline): DFQATT, SNEGSKA (reference sequence). The V and J ends lost 3 bases and 5 bases respectively, with 7 bases between them. The CDR3 runs to 11 residues. This CDR3 is CSASAPYGYTF. The CDR3 nucleotides read TGCAGTGCTAGTGCTCCTTATGGCTACACCTTC.

CDR3 nucleotides: TGTGCCAGCAGCCGCCGGGTGGCGTTGACCGGGGAGCTGTTTTTT. As protein: CASSRRVALTGELFF. The genes are TRBV3-1 (or the pseudogene TRBV3-2) and TRBJ2-2; D remains unclear. CDR1 and CDR2 (germline): LGHDT, YNNKEL (reference sequence). The CDR3 has 15 amino acids. Trimming pared 4 bases from V and 5 bases from J, leaving 14 bases between.

This clone was detected only a few times. V gene TRBV6-5 combines with J gene TRBJ2-3; D uncertain. Germline loops: CDR1 MNHEY, CDR2 SVGAGI. The CDR3 loop spans 15 amino acids. V lost 1 base and J 1 base, leaving 9 bases between the germline ends. CDR3 DNA sequence: TGTGCCAGCAGTTACTACGACTCCGGCACAGATACGCAGTATTTT. This translates into CASSYYDSGTDTQYF.